These T cell receptor beta chains were read from a single sample in a study of neurological immune-mediated disorders. TCRdb ran MiXCR on the 5' RACE reads and lists one entry per CDR3 protein. The sample carries roughly 100,000 distinct CDR3 sequences, approximately 3.3% recorded once. Source material: PBMCs. The receptors stem from a young woman with multiple sclerosis. The CDR3 runs from the conserved cysteine through the conserved F or W. Fields, in order: clone size, V gene, D gene, J gene, CDR3 protein, CDR3 DNA. The D gene is left open where the match is weak. Size is stated as once, few, many or a size class.

many	TRBV12-3/TRBV12-4	-	TRBJ1-1	CASSLQGGSEAFF	TGTGCCAGCAGTTTGCAGGGAGGTTCTGAAGCTTTCTTT
many	TRBV10-3	TRBD1	TRBJ2-7	CAISEHLGQGTYEQYF	TGTGCCATCAGTGAGCATCTGGGACAGGGCACCTACGAGCAGTACTTC
many	TRBV20-1	TRBD1	TRBJ1-1	CSAETGGTEAFF	TGCAGTGCTGAGACAGGGGGAACTGAAGCTTTCTTT
many	TRBV10-3	-	TRBJ1-1	CAISSPEGYEAFF	TGTGCCATCAGTTCTCCCGAAGGGTATGAAGCTTTCTTT
many	TRBV9	TRBD1	TRBJ1-1	CASSKRGQGISEAFF	TGTGCCAGCAGCAAAAGGGGACAGGGTATCTCTGAAGCTTTCTTT
many	TRBV5-1	-	TRBJ2-3	CASSLAPNPTDTQYF	TGCGCCAGCAGCTTGGCTCCGAACCCCACAGATACGCAGTATTTT
many	TRBV6-6	TRBD1	TRBJ1-5	CASRDRGGSQPQHF	TGTGCCAGCAGAGACAGGGGTGGATCTCAGCCCCAGCATTTT
many	TRBV7-2	-	TRBJ2-5	CASSQDSSPGTQYF	TGTGCCAGCAGCCAGGACTCCTCCCCGGGGACCCAGTACTTC
many	TRBV5-1	TRBD2	TRBJ2-3	CASSLVAGGRDTQYF	TGCGCCAGCAGCTTGGTAGCGGGGGGAAGAGATACGCAGTATTTT
many	TRBV29-1	-	TRBJ1-1	CSGFQGPNTEAFF	TGCAGCGGATTCCAGGGACCGAACACTGAAGCTTTCTTT
many	TRBV20-1	TRBD1	TRBJ2-4	CSAPRDSGNIQYF	TGCAGTGCCCCCCGGGACAGCGGAAACATTCAGTACTTC
many	TRBV5-1	-	TRBJ1-1	CASSLEPGQPNTEAFF	TGCGCCAGCAGCTTGGAACCCGGGCAGCCAAACACTGAAGCTTTCTTT
many	TRBV7-9	-	TRBJ2-5	CASSSSNTGWETQYF	TGTGCCAGCAGCTCCAGCAACACAGGCTGGGAGACCCAGTACTTC
many	TRBV15	-	TRBJ2-1	CATSRGLRGDEQFF	TGTGCCACCAGCAGAGGGTTGAGAGGGGATGAGCAGTTCTTC
many	TRBV20-1	TRBD2	TRBJ2-7	CSAPRLAGGPYEQYF	TGCAGTGCCCCCCGACTAGCGGGAGGCCCCTACGAGCAGTACTTC
many	TRBV19	-	TRBJ1-5	CASSSTGTSYSNQPQHF	TGTGCCAGTAGTTCGACCGGGACGTCCTATAGCAATCAGCCCCAGCATTTT